This T cell receptor (beta chain) comes out of a study of cytomegalovirus exposure and HLA in healthy donors. This CDR3 has 13 amino acids. With 3 bases clipped from V and 8 bases from J, the junction kept 5 bases outside the gene matches. Germline V CDR1 and CDR2: SGHRS, YFSETQ. Donors sampled were nominally healthy, though unrecorded immune exposures were likely. PCR employed 60 Vbeta and 13 Jbeta primers. TCRdb's table, derived via immunoSEQ multiplex PCR, lists solely in-frame clones and lacks some. This repertoire shows fewer than 80,000 clones, roughly 71% found once; its top ten account for 11%. Comments on this clone: Antigen: not known.

Study-level results: In a later analysis, across HLA loci, associated TCR counts were highest for DRB1, lowest for HLA-C. Specificity for CMV antigens was confirmed in vitro for a few of the CMV-associated chains. It is likely that the observed cluster of highly shared sequence variants was a sequencing artifact.

The TCR originated in a woman aged 55-69 years in good health and CMV-seropositive. The J gene is TRBJ1-2, the V gene TRBV5-1, with 9 bases lining up with TRBD1. The sample consisted of PBMCs. The CDR3 reads CASSSNRGLGYTF. The CDR3 DNA is TGCGCCAGCAGCTCCAACAGGGGGCTGGGCTACACCTTC. The full variable domain, completed using reference TRBV5-1 and TRBJ1-2, is KAGVTQTPRYLIKTRGQQVTLSCSPISGHRSVSWYQQTPGQGLQFLFEYFSETQRNKGNFPGRFSGRQFSNSRSEMNVSTLELGDSALYLCASSSNRGLGYTFGSGTRLTVV.